The next 14 T cell receptor beta chains were all read from a single sample in a study of blood T cell repertoires in COVID-19. The method was immunoSEQ multiplex PCR; TCRdb's version includes in-frame clones alone and lacks a portion of them. The data show approximately 200,000 clones, with 94% seen just once and around 0.8% held by the top ten. The sequenced material came from peripheral blood. Receptors were obtained from a young man with COVID-19, enrolled during active disease.

The V call is TRBV10-3, the J call TRBJ2-7; 8 bases agree with TRBD2. The junction had 3 bases not matched to a gene; V was cut back by 2 bases and J by 3 bases. CDR3 length equals 14 residues. CDR1 and CDR2 from the germline V gene are ENHRY and SYGVKD. The CDR3 loop reads CAISERAGGYEQYF. The DNA of the CDR3 is TGTGCCATCAGTGAGAGGGCGGGGGGCTACGAGCAGTACTTC.

The chain recombines TRBV20-1 with TRBJ1-1; 7 bases align to TRBD1. Germline values: CDR1 DFQATT, CDR2 SNEGSKA (reference sequence). The CDR3 totals 13 residues. Trimming cost V 3 bases and J 5 bases; bases outside gene matches: 6. This CDR3 reads CSASRQGGTEAFF. CDR3 nucleotides: TGCAGTGCTAGTCGACAGGGTGGAACTGAAGCTTTCTTT.

The V gene is TRBV4-1, the J gene TRBJ1-2; 8 bases line up with TRBD1. The CDR3 extends over 17 amino acids. The germline gives CDR1 MGHRA, CDR2 YSYEKL. V gave up 0 bases and J gave up 5 bases; unmatched junction bases: 11. The CDR3 is CASSQDSPDRGRYGYTF. CDR3 nucleotide sequence: TGCGCCAGCAGCCAAGACTCACCTGACAGGGGAAGGTATGGCTACACCTTC.

This chain connects TRBV25-1 to TRBJ1-2, with TRBD1 identical over 8 bases. CDR3 length: 13 amino acids. The J segment lost 8 bases and the V segment lost 8 bases, leaving 10 bases of the junction unmatched. The germline V gene encodes CDR1 MGHDK and CDR2 SYGVNS. CDR3 bases: TGTGCCAGCGGTCAGACAGGGGCTGGGGGCTACACCTTC. Its protein product is CASGQTGAGGYTF.

This chain connects TRBV10-2 to TRBJ1-5; unclear D gene. Germline V CDR1 and CDR2: WSHSY, SAAADI. The CDR3 extends over 15 amino acids. Trimming took off 3 bases at V and 2 bases at J, with 11 bases between the two ends. The CDR3 region has the DNA TGCGCCAGCAGTGATTACGTAACGGGCAATCAGCCCCAGCATTTT. Residues: CASSDYVTGNQPQHF.

V is TRBV19 and J is TRBJ1-1, with 7 positions matching TRBD1. This CDR3 is 15 amino acids long. V gave up 6 bases and J gave up 0 bases; unmatched junction bases: 7. Germline CDR1 is LNHDA and CDR2 is SQIVND (reference sequence). CDR3 sequence (DNA): TGTGCCAGTAGGAGACCGGACAGGATGAACACTGAAGCTTTCTTT. Its translation is CASRRPDRMNTEAFF.

The J gene is TRBJ2-2, the V gene TRBV6-5; D is ambiguous. Germline loops: CDR1 MNHEY, CDR2 SVGAGI. V was shortened by 1 base and J by 2 bases, with 5 bases between the two germline ends. The CDR3 length is 14 residues. For the CDR3, the DNA is TGTGCCAGCAGTTACTTCAGAAACACCGGGGAGCTGTTTTTT. Translating gives CASSYFRNTGELFF.

This sequence joins TRBV12-5 and TRBJ1-2; tentative D call: TRBD1 (5 bases). The CDR3 is 13 residues long. Trimming pared 6 bases from V and 4 bases from J, leaving 12 bases between. Germline-derived CDR1 and CDR2 are LGHNT and FRNRAP. The CDR3 region is CASGPDTIYGYTF. The DNA for the CDR3 is TGTGCTAGTGGACCGGACACTATCTATGGCTACACCTTC.

The chain joins TRBV18 to TRBJ1-1; D unresolved. There are 14 residues in the CDR3. V shed 2 bases and J shed 6 bases, with 13 bases lying between them. CDR1 KGHSH and CDR2 LQKENI come from the germline V gene. The CDR3 nucleotides are TGTGCCAGCTCACCAGAAGGACTGGGCGCTGAAGCTTTCTTT. It yields the protein CASSPEGLGAEAFF.

The chain has TRBV5-1 and TRBJ2-7; the match to TRBD2 covers 10 bases. The CDR3 length is 14 residues. V gave up 3 bases and J gave up 4 bases; unmatched junction bases: 4. Germline-derived CDR1 and CDR2 are SGHRS and YFSETQ. DNA for the CDR3: TGCGCCAGCAGCTCGGGACTAGCGCCTTACGAGCAGTACTTC. Translating it yields CASSSGLAPYEQYF.

The genes are TRBV28 and TRBJ1-3; D gene uncertain. CDR3 length equals 16 residues. Germline V lookup: CDR1 MDHEN, CDR2 SYDVKM. Trimming removed 2 bases at V and 0 bases at J, with 11 bases between. CDR3 sequence: CASSLGFYSSGNTIYF. CDR3 nucleotide sequence: TGTGCCAGCAGTTTAGGATTTTACAGCTCTGGAAACACCATATATTTT.

The chain carries TRBV11-2 and TRBJ1-2, with 7 nucleotides matching TRBD1. CDR1 and CDR2 from the germline V gene are SGHAT and FQNNGV. V trimming: 3 bases; J trimming: 2 bases; junction bases outside the gene matches: 9. The CDR3 extends over 16 amino acids. This CDR3 reads CASSFTKGTANYGYTF. The DNA of the CDR3 is TGTGCCAGCAGCTTTACAAAGGGGACAGCCAACTATGGCTACACCTTC.

The genes are TRBV19 and TRBJ2-1, with D possibly being TRBD2 (6 bases). Germline V lookup: CDR1 LNHDA, CDR2 SQIVND (reference sequence). CDR3 length: 13 residues. The germline V and J ends were trimmed by 3 bases and 6 bases, with 9 bases remaining between them. The CDR3 sequence: CASSIPGGNEQFF. CDR3 DNA: TGTGCCAGTAGTATCCCCGGGGGCAATGAGCAGTTCTTC.

The rearrangement uses TRBV25-1 and TRBJ2-7; D uncertain. CDR1 MGHDK and CDR2 SYGVNS come from the germline V gene. Trimming shortened V by 5 bases and J by 3 bases, and 8 bases separated the two germline ends. The CDR3 length is 12 residues. The CDR3 loop reads CASSSPGYEQYF. The CDR3 DNA reads as TGTGCCAGCAGTTCCCCCGGCTACGAGCAGTACTTC.